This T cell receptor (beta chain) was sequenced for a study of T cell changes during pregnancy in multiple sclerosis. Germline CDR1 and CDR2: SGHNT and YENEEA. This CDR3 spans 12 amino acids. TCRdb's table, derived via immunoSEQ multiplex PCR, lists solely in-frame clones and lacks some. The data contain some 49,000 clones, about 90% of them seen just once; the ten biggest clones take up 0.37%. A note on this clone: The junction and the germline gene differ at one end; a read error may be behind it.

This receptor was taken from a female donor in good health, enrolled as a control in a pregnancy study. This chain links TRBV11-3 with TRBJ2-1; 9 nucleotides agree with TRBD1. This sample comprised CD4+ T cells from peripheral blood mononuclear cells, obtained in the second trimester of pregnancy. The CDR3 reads CASSFGGQGLIF. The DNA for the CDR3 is TGTGCCAGCAGCTTTGGGGGACAGGGCTTAATCTTC.